The subject of this entry is one T cell receptor (beta chain). Its antigen is currently unknown. The sample belongs to a study of shared clonotypes between healthy human individuals. V lost 3 bases and J lost 5; bases outside the gene matches: 5. Germline V gene data show CDR1 as SGHDT and CDR2 as YYEEEE. The CDR3 covers 14 residues. Genomic DNA from each subset was divided evenly over several immunoSEQ plates. This table comes from immunoSEQ multiplex PCR, and its TCRdb copy is limited to in-frame clones, with some not included. The sample contains hundreds of thousands of clones, less than 80% of which appear only once. Study-wide results and caveats: Clonotypes not shared had lower generation probabilities than those common to all four donors.

The TCR originated in a young woman in good health. Sample: memory CD4+ T cells sorted from blood. Subset in this sample: CD45RA-negative fraction. J is TRBJ2-3 and V is TRBV5-6; 8 nucleotides line up with TRBD2. CDR3 bases: TGTGCCAGCAGCTGGGGCCTAGCGGGAGATACGCAGTATTTT. Translating gives CASSWGLAGDTQYF.